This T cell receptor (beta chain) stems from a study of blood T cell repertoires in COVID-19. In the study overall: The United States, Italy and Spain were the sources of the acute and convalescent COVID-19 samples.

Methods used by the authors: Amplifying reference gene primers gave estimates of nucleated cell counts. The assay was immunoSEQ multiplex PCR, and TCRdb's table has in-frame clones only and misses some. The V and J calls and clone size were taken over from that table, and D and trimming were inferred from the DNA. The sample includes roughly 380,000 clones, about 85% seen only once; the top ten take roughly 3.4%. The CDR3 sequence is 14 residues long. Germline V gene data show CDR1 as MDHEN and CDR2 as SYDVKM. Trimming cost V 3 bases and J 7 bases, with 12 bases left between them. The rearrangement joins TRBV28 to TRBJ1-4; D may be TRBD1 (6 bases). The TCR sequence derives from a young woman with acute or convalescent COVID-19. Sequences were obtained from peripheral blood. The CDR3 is CASSLYRESEKLFF. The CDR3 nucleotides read TGTGCCAGCAGTTTGTACAGGGAGTCTGAAAAACTGTTTTTT.